This T cell receptor beta chain was identified during a study of response to subunit inactivated influenza vaccine. Using its own MiXCR run on the RT-PCR reads, TCRdb lists one record per CDR3 protein. The table lists about 650,000 distinct CDR3 sequences, 12% to 15% of them singletons, with approximately 7.6% in the top ten. In this sample, this clonotype turned up a few times. The CDR3 sequence is 15 residues long. In germline, CDR1 is LGHDT, CDR2 YNNKEL (reference sequence). Trimming removed 1 base at V and 0 bases at J, with 7 bases between. The chain combines TRBV3-1 with TRBJ1-5, with no clear D. The receptor's source is a man aged 45 to 65 who received an inactivated influenza vaccine. The source material was PBMCs from blood, sampled roughly 15 days before vaccination. The CDR3 sequence is CASSQGFFSNQPQHF. The CDR3 nucleotides are TGTGCCAGCAGCCAAGGATTTTTTAGCAATCAGCCCCAGCATTTT. Looking up the rest from reference TRBV3-1 and TRBJ1-5 gives the full variable domain: DTAVSQTPKYLVTQMGNDKSIKCEQNLGHDTMYWYKQDSKKFLKIMFSYNNKELIINETVPNRFSPKSPDKAHLNLHINSLELGDSAVYFCASSQGFFSNQPQHFGDGTRLSIL.